The rows below give T cell receptor beta chains drawn from one sample of a study of OX40 agonist ivuxolimab in advanced cancers. The repertoire was sequenced with immunoSEQ multiplex PCR; TCRdb's copy has only in-frame clones and lacks some. The data contain tens of thousands of clones, about 87% of them seen just once; the ten biggest clones take up approximately 2.5%. This material consisted of CD4+ or CD8+ T cells sorted from blood, taken in a trial of the OX40 agonist ivuxolimab. The receptors stem from an adult with an advanced solid tumor such as melanoma, head and neck, liver or kidney cancer. Both conserved end residues are part of each CDR3. D genes are given only for firm matches. Clone size is given for some rows only: seen once, a few or many times, or a class if the clone is expanded.

>TRBJ2-5|NA|TRBV19|NA
CASSIYDRKETQYF
TGTGCCAGTAGTATATACGACAGAAAAGAGACCCAGTACTTC
>TRBJ2-7|NA|TRBV18|NA
CASSPPSVSYEQYF
TGTGCCAGCTCACCACCATCGGTCTCCTACGAGCAGTACTTC
>TRBJ2-3|NA|TRBV4-1|NA
CASSQDAGATDTQYF
TGCGCCAGCAGCCAAGATGCCGGGGCCACAGATACGCAGTATTTT
>TRBJ2-3|NA|TRBV10-3|NA
CATSGSTDTQYF
TGTGCCACCTCAGGTTCCACAGATACGCAGTATTTT
>TRBJ1-1|NA|TRBV10-3|NA
CAISESPANTEAFF
TGTGCCATCAGTGAGTCGCCCGCGAACACTGAAGCTTTCTTT
>TRBJ2-7|TRBD2|TRBV5-1|NA
CASSWGRGEQYF
TGCGCCAGCAGCTGGGGGAGGGGAGAGCAGTACTTC
>TRBJ1-1|NA|TRBV7-8|NA
CASSLAGIVTEAFF
TGTGCCAGCAGCTTAGCGGGGATAGTCACTGAAGCTTTCTTT
>TRBJ2-1|NA|TRBV6-6|NA
CASRMGGGLYNEQFF
TGTGCCAGCAGAATGGGGGGCGGTCTCTACAATGAGCAGTTCTTC
>TRBJ2-6|NA|TRBV7-3|NA
CASSLTGDGANVLTF
TGTGCCAGCAGCTTAACAGGGGACGGGGCCAACGTCCTGACTTTC
>TRBJ2-7|TRBD1|TRBV10-3|NA
CAISGTGTGTYEQYF
TGTGCCATCAGTGGGACCGGGACAGGGACCTACGAGCAGTACTTC
>TRBJ2-7|NA|TRBV7-3|NA
CASSLCQGGYEQYF
TGTGCCAGCAGCTTATGCCAGGGGGGCTACGAGCAGTACTTC
>TRBJ2-7|TRBD2|TRBV18|NA
CASSPNPAGVGSYEQYF
TGTGCCAGCTCACCAAATCCCGCGGGAGTCGGATCCTACGAGCAGTACTTC
>TRBJ2-3|NA|TRBV7-3|NA
CASSRGSSATDTQYF
TGTGCCAGCAGCCGCGGGTCTAGCGCGACAGATACGCAGTATTTT
>TRBJ2-5|TRBD1|TRBV30|NA
CAWNGQGETQYF
TGTGCCTGGAATGGACAGGGGGAGACCCAGTACTTC
>TRBJ1-4|NA|TRBV4-1|NA
CASSRAQSSVEKLFF
TGCGCCAGCAGCCGGGCACAGAGTAGTGTTGAAAAACTGTTTTTT
>TRBJ2-5|NA|TRBV5-6|NA
CASSLEGETQYF
TGTGCCAGCAGCTTGGAAGGCGAGACCCAGTACTTC
>TRBJ2-4|NA|TRBV7-8|NA
CASSPIRAGNIQYF
TGTGCCAGCAGCCCAATCAGGGCGGGAAACATTCAGTACTTC
>TRBJ2-1|NA|TRBV29-1|NA
CSVSENYNEQFF
TGCAGCGTTTCCGAGAACTACAATGAGCAGTTCTTC
>TRBJ1-4|NA|TRBV2|NA
CASGFFPNEKLFF
TGTGCCAGCGGGTTTTTCCCTAATGAAAAACTGTTTTTT
>TRBJ1-1|NA|TRBV10-3|NA
CAIRTALNTEAFF
TGTGCCATCAGGACGGCCCTGAACACTGAAGCTTTCTTT
>TRBJ1-2|NA|TRBV21-1|NA
CASRPTSVGFFYGYTF
TGTGCCAGCAGACCTACCTCGGTGGGGTTCTTCTATGGCTACACCTTC
>TRBJ2-1|TRBD2|TRBV2|NA
CASRLGLVLADEQFF
TGTGCCAGCAGGCTGGGACTAGTCTTAGCCGATGAGCAGTTCTTC
>TRBJ1-1|NA|TRBV6-6|NA
CASSGQSYTEAFF
TGTGCCAGCAGTGGGCAGTCCTACACTGAAGCTTTCTTT
>TRBJ1-1|TRBD1|TRBV5-4|NA
CASAQGLTEAFF
TGTGCCAGCGCACAGGGGCTTACTGAAGCTTTCTTT
>TRBJ2-7|NA|TRBV30|NA
CAWSRAGGFSYEQYF
TGTGCCTGGAGCCGAGCTGGTGGCTTCTCCTACGAGCAGTACTTC
>TRBJ2-3|NA|TRBV28|NA
CASSKRTYPSTDTQYF
TGTGCCAGCAGTAAACGGACCTACCCAAGCACAGATACGCAGTATTTT
>TRBJ1-4|NA|TRBV30|NA
CAWSSHEGVNEKLFF
TGTGCCTGGAGTTCCCACGAGGGGGTAAATGAAAAACTGTTTTTT
>TRBJ2-1|NA|TRBV9|NA
CASSVAIAPNEQFF
TGTGCCAGCAGCGTAGCGATAGCGCCCAATGAGCAGTTCTTC
>TRBJ2-5|TRBD1|TRBV2|NA
CASSRGGNRGTGETQYF
TGTGCCAGCTCCCGAGGGGGAAACAGGGGGACGGGAGAGACCCAGTACTTC
>TRBJ2-7|NA|TRBV2|NA
CASSESRGYEQYF
TGTGCCAGCAGTGAGTCCAGGGGATACGAGCAGTACTTC
>TRBJ2-7|NA|TRBV20-1|NA
CSARDQFEQYF
TGCAGTGCTAGAGATCAGTTCGAGCAGTACTTC
>TRBJ2-1|NA|TRBV6-4|NA
CASSAIAGSYNEQFF
TGTGCCAGCAGCGCGATTGCAGGGTCCTACAATGAGCAGTTCTTC
>TRBJ1-1|NA|TRBV12-5|NA
CASGLDGTAEAFF
TGTGCTAGTGGTTTGGACGGGACGGCCGAAGCTTTCTTT
>TRBJ1-5|NA|TRBV5-8|NA
CASSLAGDGAQPQHF
TGTGCCAGCAGCTTGGCCGGGGACGGAGCTCAGCCCCAGCATTTT
>TRBJ2-1|TRBD2|TRBV18|NA
CASSPPVWTSMVNEQFF
TGTGCCAGCTCACCACCCGTATGGACTAGTATGGTAAATGAGCAGTTCTTC
>TRBJ1-5|NA|TRBV15|NA
CATSATSNQPQHF
TGTGCCACCAGCGCAACTAGCAATCAGCCCCAGCATTTT
>TRBJ2-5|NA|TRBV19|NA
CASSDQGRQETQYF
TGTGCCAGTAGTGACCAGGGCCGACAAGAGACCCAGTACTTC
>TRBJ2-7|TRBD2|TRBV19|NA
CASSIGTSIHYEQYF
TGTGCCAGTAGTATAGGGACTAGCATCCACTACGAGCAGTACTTC
>TRBJ1-2|TRBD1|TRBV5-1|NA
CASSEGQGDYGYTF
TGCGCCAGCAGCGAGGGACAGGGTGACTATGGCTACACCTTC
>TRBJ2-5|TRBD2|TRBV7-3|once
CASSQTGTSIETQYF
TGTGCCAGCAGCCAAACCGGGACTAGCATCGAGACCCAGTACTTC
>TRBJ2-7|NA|TRBV5-1|once
CASSMDSLSSYEQYF
TGCGCCAGCAGCATGGACTCACTGAGCTCCTACGAGCAGTACTTC
>TRBJ2-7|NA|TRBV6-6|once
CASSYVRETYEQYF
TGTGCCAGCAGTTACGTCAGGGAAACCTACGAGCAGTACTTC
>TRBJ2-2|NA|TRBV19|NA
CASRGASHPGELFF
TGTGCCAGTAGAGGGGCTAGTCACCCCGGGGAGCTGTTTTTT
>TRBJ1-1|NA|TRBV18|NA
CASSPSQGNTEAFF
TGTGCCAGCTCACCAAGTCAGGGTAATACTGAAGCTTTCTTT
>TRBJ2-3|NA|TRBV6-6|NA
CASSYSRGPSGDTQYF
TGTGCCAGCAGTTACTCACGGGGGCCAAGTGGAGATACGCAGTATTTT
>TRBJ1-5|NA|TRBV30|few
CAWSADSNQPQHF
TGTGCCTGGAGTGCAGATAGCAATCAGCCCCAGCATTTT
>TRBJ2-7|TRBD1|TRBV5-1|NA
CASSSRDRDYEQYF
TGCGCCAGCAGCTCCCGGGACAGGGATTACGAGCAGTACTTC
>TRBJ2-1|TRBD2|TRBV6-5|NA
CASSLTSGRYNEQFF
TGTGCCAGCAGTCTGACTAGCGGGAGATACAATGAGCAGTTCTTC
>TRBJ1-3|TRBD1|TRBV6-6|few
CASREQGFSGNTIYF
TGTGCCAGCAGAGAACAGGGGTTCTCTGGAAACACCATATATTTT
>TRBJ1-4|NA|TRBV6-1|once
CASTGSVGTNEKLFF
TGTGCCAGCACGGGGTCGGTGGGAACTAATGAAAAACTGTTTTTT
>TRBJ2-5|NA|TRBV4-3|NA
CASSQYPQGPQETQYF
TGCGCCAGCAGCCAATACCCACAGGGACCCCAAGAGACCCAGTACTTC